Below, one T cell receptor beta chain is given with its context. The read ends 3 residues before the CDR3 terminus; that terminus is restored from the germline J gene. The V and J ends lost 6 bases and 2 bases respectively, with 14 bases between them. There are 13 residues in the CDR3. CDR1 and CDR2 (germline): DFQATT, SNEGSKA (reference sequence). Assay used: immunoSEQ multiplex PCR; TCRdb lists only in-frame clones, some missing. Its table lists 35,000 to 45,000 clones. The sample originates from a study of T cells in women clearing cervical HPV infection. Study in general: Case blood was drawn when the lesion was first found; control blood after infection became undetectable.

The TCR sequence derives from a woman between 18 and 70 years old with a cervical HPV16 infection that either progressed to CIN3+ or cleared (not recorded which). The chain joins TRBV20-1 to TRBJ2-7; D gene unclear. The sample consisted of blood buffy coat. CDR3 DNA, as far as it was read: TGCAGTGCCTTAACAGAATCAACCTACGAG. The encoded protein is CSALTESTYE. The complete CDR3 protein is CSALTESTYEQYF.